Reported below is one T cell receptor (beta chain). Its target antigen remains unknown. The sample holds no much larger clone one base away, and base qualities are not on file. The immunoSEQ hsTCRbeta Kit was used to sequence TCR beta CDR3 regions from DNA. Under the source paper's analysis protocol: The ImmunoSEQ Analyzer was used to analyse the TCR sequencing data. T cell clonality was calculated on productive rearrangements as 1 minus Pielou's evenness. The inverse Simpson index, applied to productive templates, was used to measure T cell diversity. T cell density was expressed as TCR beta template counts normalized to usable DNA, with usable DNA estimated by amplifying and sequencing housekeeping genes. TCR metrics were compared across histologic stages using two-sided Kruskal-Wallis tests. TCRdb mirrors the immuneACCESS table, restricted to in-frame sequences. Some clones are absent from its copies; in checked studies, under half trace to an unresolved V gene, and the reason for the others is unknown. V and J calls and clone size are those listed in that table; D and trimming were worked out from the DNA. This sample is represented by some 2,800 clones; around 80% of them were singletons. 2% to 2.5% of the sample rests with the top ten.

Relative to germline, V is missing 4 bases and J is missing 9 bases, with 13 bases of the junction outside any gene match. The CDR3 spans 17 residues, from the cysteine through the phenylalanine. Only CDR3 DNA remains: 51 bases, in frame from the first base. CDR1 and CDR2 (SGHDN, FVKESK) derive from the germline V gene. The data belong to a study of immune evolution from preneoplasia to lung adenocarcinoma (dated by TCRdb to the early 2020s). About the investigation overall: HLA loss of heterozygosity was found in more than 5.5% of AIS, about 14% of MIA and 25% to 35% of ADC lesions, and in no AAH lesions. The study profiled immune contexture across lung adenocarcinoma precursors and invasive adenocarcinoma using immune gene expression, TCR sequencing and multiplex immunofluorescence. Resected precursor lesions (AAH, AIS, MIA) and invasive adenocarcinomas were each compared against paired morphologically normal lung tissue. Sample size was determined by specimen availability and not by a prior power calculation. The immune data were integrated with whole exome sequencing and methylation data obtained from the same cohort of nodules. In total, the cohort included 50 to 60 patients with pulmonary nodules, all of whom underwent surgical resection. A total of 45 to 55 patients contributed TCR sequencing data. According to the study, 100 to 120 samples went through TCR sequencing. Class I HLA alleles were inferred from exome data with POLYSOLVER, and allele-specific HLA loss was detected with LOHHLA.

The patients had resection in Japan or China between 2014 and 2017. Two lung cancer pathologists independently reviewed H&E slides to confirm the histologic diagnosis of every case. Macro-dissection after pathologic assessment enriched premalignant or tumor cells for nucleic acid extraction. The AllPrep DNA/RNA FFPE Kit was used to isolate DNA from FFPE tissue. The full study reports these points: The findings rested on association rather than direct causation, and larger cohorts with long-term follow-up and longitudinal biopsies were considered necessary. The highest top T cell clone frequencies were observed in normal lung, and a progressive decrease in top T cell clone frequencies appeared to occur from AAH through AIS, MIA and invasive adenocarcinoma. Because every patient came from Japan and China, how well the results apply to Western populations was uncertain. KRAS-mutant nodules showed the highest T cell clonality compared with EGFR-mutant or double wild-type lesions. The highest clonality was observed in normal lung, whereas higher T cell density and diversity but lower clonality appeared to be present in later-stage lesions.

The sequence links TRBV14 to TRBJ2-4; TRBD1 agrees with 12 junctional bases. The TCR comes from a person aged 70 to 85 with lung adenocarcinoma. Sequenced input: FFPE atypical adenomatous hyperplasia tissue from the lung. What the cell subset or site label conveys for this sample: atypical adenomatous hyperplasia (AAH), lung preneoplasia. In nucleotides, the sequence is TGTGCCAGCAGCCGAGTTTTACCGGGACAGGGGGCAAGCATTCAGTACTTC. Translated, this is CASSRVLPGQGASIQYF.